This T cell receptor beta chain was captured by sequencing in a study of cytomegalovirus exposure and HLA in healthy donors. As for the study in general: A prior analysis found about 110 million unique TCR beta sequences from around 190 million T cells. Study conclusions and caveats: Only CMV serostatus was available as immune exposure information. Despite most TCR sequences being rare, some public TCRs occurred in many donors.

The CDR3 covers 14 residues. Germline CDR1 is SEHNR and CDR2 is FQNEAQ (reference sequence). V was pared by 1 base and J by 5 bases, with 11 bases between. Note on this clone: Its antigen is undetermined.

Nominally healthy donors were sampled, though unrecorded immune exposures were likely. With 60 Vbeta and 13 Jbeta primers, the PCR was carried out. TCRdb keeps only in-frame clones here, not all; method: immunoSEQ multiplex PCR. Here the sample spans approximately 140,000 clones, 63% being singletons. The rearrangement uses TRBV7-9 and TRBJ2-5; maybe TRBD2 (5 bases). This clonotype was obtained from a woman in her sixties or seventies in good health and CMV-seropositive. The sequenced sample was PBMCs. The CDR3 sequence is CASSLGRPGETQYF. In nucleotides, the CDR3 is TGTGCCAGCAGCTTAGGCAGGCCGGGGGAGACCCAGTACTTC.